Presented here are 24 T cell receptor beta chains from one specimen sequenced in a study of CD8 T cells in Susac syndrome. The RNA input was about 0.5 to 1 ug, and it was reverse transcribed with random hexamers. TCRdb reprocessed the immunoSEQ multiplex PCR reads via MiXCR and lists one record per CDR3 protein. The sample shows 100,000 to 150,000 distinct CDR3 sequences, over 85% of them seen only once. The source material was CD8+ T cells from PBMCs. The receptors stem from a human donor with multiple sclerosis.

The V call is TRBV24-1, the J call TRBJ1-1; 7 bases fit TRBD1. With 9 bases clipped from V and 4 bases from J, the junction kept 7 bases outside the gene matches. Germline CDR1 reads KGHDR; CDR2 reads SFDVKD. This CDR3 has 13 amino acids. The CDR3 is CATEGASTTEAFF. The CDR3 DNA sequence: TGTGCCACCGAGGGGGCCTCGACCACTGAAGCTTTCTTT.

The genes are TRBV10-3 and TRBJ2-3, with 7 bases matching TRBD2. The CDR3 has 15 residues. The V gene's germline CDR1 is ENHRY and CDR2 SYGVKD. V trimming: 5 bases; J trimming: 5 bases; junction bases outside the gene matches: 10. Here the CDR3 reads CAISSGAGAQDTQYF. The CDR3 region has the DNA TGTGCCATCAGTTCGGGTGCGGGAGCTCAAGATACGCAGTATTTT.

The V call is TRBV30, the J call TRBJ2-5; no clear D. The CDR3 covers 14 residues. V was pared by 2 bases and J by 6 bases, with 16 bases between. CDR1 GTSNPN and CDR2 SVGIG come from the germline V gene (reference sequence). The DNA of the CDR3 is TGTGCCTGGAGTCAAGGTACCGGTCTTAAGACCCAGTACTTC. This gives the protein CAWSQGTGLKTQYF.

V gene TRBV7-8 combines with J gene TRBJ2-7; 9 positions match TRBD1. V dropped 5 bases and J dropped 6; count of bases not matched to a gene: 11. Per the germline V gene, CDR1 is SGHVS and CDR2 is FQNEAQ. The CDR3 covers 15 residues. CDR3 DNA: TGTGCCAGCAGCCCCGCCGGGACAGGGACGGTCGAGCAGTACGTC. Amino acids: CASSPAGTGTVEQYV.

The J gene is TRBJ2-1, the V gene TRBV7-9, with D perhaps TRBD2 (6 bases). The germline V and J ends were trimmed by 1 base and 0 bases, with 13 bases remaining between them. Germline CDR1 and CDR2: SEHNR and FQNEAQ (reference sequence). The CDR3 loop spans 17 amino acids. CDR3 coding DNA: TGTGCCAGCAGCTTAGGAGTTGCGGGGAGCTCCTACAATGAGCAGTTCTTC. Translated, it gives CASSLGVAGSSYNEQFF.

This clonotype showed up just once. The chain has TRBV7-9 and TRBJ2-1; D may match TRBD1 or TRBD2 (5 bases each). The germline V gene has CDR1 SEHNR and CDR2 FQNEAQ (reference sequence). The CDR3 contains 13 residues. V was trimmed by 5 bases and J by 10 bases, leaving 15 bases between them. Here the CDR3 reads CASSPRGDEEQFF. The CDR3 DNA reads TGTGCCAGCAGCCCGAGGGGCGATGAAGAGCAGTTCTTC.

The genes are TRBV20-1 and TRBJ2-1; the D is unclear. The ends were cut back, 5 bases at V and 3 bases at J, with 14 bases in the middle. Germline-derived CDR1 and CDR2 are DFQATT and SNEGSKA (reference sequence). The CDR3 is 14 residues long. CDR3 loop: CSASRRGYYNEQFF. The DNA for the CDR3 is TGCAGTGCTTCCCGACGAGGCTACTACAATGAGCAGTTCTTC.

V is TRBV5-4 and J is TRBJ2-3, with D possibly matching TRBD1 (6 bases). Germline loops: CDR1 SGHNT, CDR2 YYREEE (reference sequence). CDR3 length equals 12 residues. Trimming took 2 bases from V and 10 from J, leaving 11 bases between them. CDR3 residues: CASSFIGGPQYF. For the CDR3, the DNA is TGTGCCAGCAGCTTTATAGGGGGACCGCAGTATTTT.

CDR3: CASSFKGGGSPLHF. The CDR3 DNA sequence: TGTGCCAGCAGTTTTAAAGGGGGCGGTTCACCCCTCCACTTT. The chain recombines TRBV12-3 or TRBV12-4 with TRBJ1-6; TRBD1 matches 7 bases. The CDR3 extends over 14 amino acids. The junction had 5 bases not matched to a gene; V was cut back by 3 bases and J by 9 bases.

The chain employs TRBV27 and TRBJ2-1, with a tentative D call TRBD2 (6 bases). This CDR3 comprises 11 residues. Germline V lookup: CDR1 MNHEY, CDR2 SMNVEV (reference sequence). V was pared by 8 bases and J by 10 bases, with 12 bases between. CDR3 protein: CASALAGEQFF. As DNA, the CDR3 is TGTGCCAGCGCCTTGGCGGGAGAGCAGTTCTTC.

This clonotype was counted a single time. This chain uses TRBV29-1 with TRBJ2-7; TRBD1 aligns across 11 bases. V gave up 3 bases and J gave up 4 bases; unmatched junction bases: 14. CDR3 length: 17 residues. Germline CDR1 reads SQVTM; CDR2 reads ANQGSEA. DNA of the CDR3: TGCAGCGTTGAGCCGCAACACAGGACAGGGGGCTTTTACGAGCAGTACTTC. Translated: CSVEPQHRTGGFYEQYF.

CDR3 region: CASSRYARQPYEQYV. CDR3 in DNA: TGTGCCAGCAGTAGGTATGCGAGACAGCCCTACGAGCAGTACGTC. V gene TRBV28 combines with J gene TRBJ2-7, with a weak D call TRBD1 (5 bases). Germline V gene data show CDR1 as MDHEN and CDR2 as SYDVKM. The CDR3 is 15 residues long. V was cut by 5 bases and J by 2 bases, with 16 bases left in between.

The chain uses TRBV15 and TRBJ2-3; TRBD2 matches 7 bases. The CDR3 sequence is 15 residues long. Losses at the gene ends were 6 bases for V and 0 bases for J; bases not matched to a gene: 6. Germline V gene sequence: CDR1 LNHNV, CDR2 YYDKDF (reference sequence). The CDR3 DNA reads TGTGCCACCAGGGGGGGGGAGAGTAGCACAGATACGCAGTATTTT. It is translated as CATRGGESSTDTQYF.

The rearrangement links TRBV5-1 to TRBJ2-1; 8 bases map to TRBD1. The V segment lost 4 bases and the J segment 4 bases; nucleotides outside the gene matches: 10. The CDR3 contains 16 residues. Germline loops: CDR1 SGHRS, CDR2 YFSETQ. The CDR3 region is CASSGGRTGKYNEQFF. The CDR3 coding sequence is TGCGCCAGCAGCGGGGGTAGGACAGGGAAATACAATGAGCAGTTCTTC.

This chain links TRBV6-5 with TRBJ2-5; D is perhaps TRBD2 (6 bases). CDR3 size: 12 residues. V was pared by 10 bases and J by 5 bases, with 14 bases between. Per germline, CDR1 MNHEY and CDR2 SVGAGI. CDR3 amino acids: CATGPRGETQYF. The CDR3 bases are TGTGCCACCGGCCCCCGGGGGGAGACCCAGTACTTC.

The CDR3 reads CSGLVAGGQETQYF. The CDR3, as DNA: TGCAGCGGTCTGGTGGCGGGGGGACAAGAGACCCAGTACTTC. The V and J genes are TRBV20-1 and TRBJ2-5; 8 nucleotides align to TRBD2. The CDR3 is 14 amino acids. CDR1 and CDR2 from the germline V gene are DFQATT and SNEGSKA (reference sequence).

The rearrangement links TRBV6-1 to TRBJ2-3, with a possible D match to TRBD2 (5 bases). Trimming removed 8 bases at V and 1 base at J, with 13 bases between. Germline V gene lookup returns CDR1 MNHNS and CDR2 SASEGT. This CDR3 region has 14 residues. The CDR3 DNA follows: TGTGCCAGCCTCGGCGGGCCCCGCACAGATACGCAGTATTTT. Its protein product is CASLGGPRTDTQYF.

The chain joins TRBV7-8 to TRBJ1-4; a weak D match, TRBD1 (5 bases). Looked up from germline, CDR1 is SGHVS and CDR2 is FQNEAQ. Trimming shortened V by 5 bases and J by 6 bases, and 16 bases separated the two germline ends. The CDR3 spans 15 residues. In DNA form, the CDR3 reads TGTGCCAGCAGCCGGGGCTTAGGGGTAGATGAAAAACTGTTTTTT. Protein: CASSRGLGVDEKLFF.

The J gene is TRBJ1-5, the V gene TRBV27; no firm D call. Trimming removed 2 bases from V and 7 bases from J, with 12 bases in between. Germline V CDR1 and CDR2: MNHEY, SMNVEV (reference sequence). This CDR3 comprises 14 residues. The CDR3 loop is CASSLKGLGQPQHF. In DNA, the CDR3 is TGTGCCAGCAGTTTAAAAGGGCTCGGGCAGCCCCAGCATTTT.

This clonotype was picked up one time. The genes are TRBV12-3 or TRBV12-4 and TRBJ1-3; the D gene is possibly TRBD1 (5 bases). CDR3 length: 15 amino acids. Trimming took off 3 bases at V and 0 bases at J, with 9 bases between the two ends. CDR3 in DNA: TGTGCCAGCAGTTTGGGGGTAGACTCTGGAAACACCATATATTTT. Residues: CASSLGVDSGNTIYF.

The chain uses TRBV29-1 and TRBJ2-7; 8 positions agree with TRBD1. Looked up from germline, CDR1 is SQVTM and CDR2 is ANQGSEA. The junction had 7 bases not matched to a gene; V was cut back by 4 bases and J by 2 bases. This CDR3 comprises 14 residues. In nucleotides, the CDR3 is TGCAGCGTTGGTGGGGGACAGGTCGCCTACGAGCAGTACTTC. Protein product: CSVGGGQVAYEQYF.

The rearrangement uses TRBV19 and TRBJ2-7, with 7 bases lining up with TRBD2. The CDR3 length is 14 residues. CDR1 and CDR2 (germline): LNHDA, SQIVND (reference sequence). The junction had 10 bases not matched to a gene; V was cut back by 11 bases and J by 0 bases. The CDR3, as DNA: TGTGCCCGCCGGGGGGTTCTCTGCTCCTACGAGCAGTACGTC. It codes for CARRGVLCSYEQYV.

This chain links TRBV3-1 with TRBJ2-1; TRBD2 matches 8 bases. Germline V gene data show CDR1 as LGHDT and CDR2 as YNNKEL (reference sequence). The CDR3 spans 15 residues. Trimming at V came to 1 base and at J to 3 bases, leaving 2 bases not matched to a gene. The CDR3 coding sequence is TGTGCCAGCAGCCAAGGGACTAGCAGCTACAATGAGCAGTTCTTC. Protein product: CASSQGTSSYNEQFF.

The table lists this clonotype with a count of one. V usage is TRBV6-1 and J usage is TRBJ2-5; the match to TRBD1 covers 8 bases. V shed 4 bases, J shed 2 bases, and the junction held 6 bases outside the gene matches. The CDR3 sequence is 15 residues long. CDR1 is MNHNS and CDR2 is SASEGT in the germline V gene. CDR3 DNA: TGTGCCAGCAGTGTGACCAGGGGGCCACAAGAGACCCAGTACTTC. The encoded protein is CASSVTRGPQETQYF.